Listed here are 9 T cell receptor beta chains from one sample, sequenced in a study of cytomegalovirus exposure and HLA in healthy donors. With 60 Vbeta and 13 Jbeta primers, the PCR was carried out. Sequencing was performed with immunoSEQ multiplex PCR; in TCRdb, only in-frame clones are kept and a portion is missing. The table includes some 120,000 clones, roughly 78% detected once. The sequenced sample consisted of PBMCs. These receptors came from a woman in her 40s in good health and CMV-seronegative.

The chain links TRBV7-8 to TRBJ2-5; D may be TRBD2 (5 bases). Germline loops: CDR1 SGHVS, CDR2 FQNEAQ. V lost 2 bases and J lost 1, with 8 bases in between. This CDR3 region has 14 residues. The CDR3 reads CASSLRAGQETQYF. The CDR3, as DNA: TGTGCCAGCAGCTTAAGGGCGGGCCAAGAGACCCAGTACTTC.

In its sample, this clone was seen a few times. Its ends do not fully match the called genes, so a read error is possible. CDR3 in DNA: TGTGCCAGCAGTGAGGGCCCACCAACGGCTGGGGCCAACGGCCTGACTTTC. It codes for CASSEGPPTAGANGLTF. The V gene is TRBV6-1, the J gene TRBJ2-6; a weak D match, TRBD1 (5 bases). From germline, CDR1 is MNHNS and CDR2 SASEGT. The CDR3 has 17 amino acids.

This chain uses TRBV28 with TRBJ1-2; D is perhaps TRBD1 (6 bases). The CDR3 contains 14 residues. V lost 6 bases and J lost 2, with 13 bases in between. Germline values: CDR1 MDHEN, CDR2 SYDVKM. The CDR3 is CASSQTGNNYGYTF. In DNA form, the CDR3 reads TGTGCCAGCAGCCAAACAGGGAACAACTATGGCTACACCTTC.

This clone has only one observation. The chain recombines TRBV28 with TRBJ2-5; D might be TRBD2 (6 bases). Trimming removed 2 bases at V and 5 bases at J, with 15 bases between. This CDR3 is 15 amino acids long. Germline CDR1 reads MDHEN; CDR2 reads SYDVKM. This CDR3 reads CASSLRGASEETQYF. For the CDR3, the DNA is TGTGCCAGCAGTTTACGAGGGGCTAGCGAGGAGACCCAGTACTTC. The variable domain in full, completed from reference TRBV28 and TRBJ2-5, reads DVKVTQSSRYLVKRTGEKVFLECVQDMDHENMFWYRQDPGLGLRLIYFSYDVKMKEKGDIPEGYSVSREKKERFSLILESASTNQTSMYLCASSLRGASEETQYFGPGTRLLVL.

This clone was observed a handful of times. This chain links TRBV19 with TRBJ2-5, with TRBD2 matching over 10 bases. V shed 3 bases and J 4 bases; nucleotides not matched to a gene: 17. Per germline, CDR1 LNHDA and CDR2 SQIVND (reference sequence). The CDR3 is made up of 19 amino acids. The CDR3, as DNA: TGTGCCAGTAGTATTTCGGTCTGGAAGCGGGAGGGCCCTCGAGAGACCCAGTACTTC. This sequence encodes CASSISVWKREGPRETQYF. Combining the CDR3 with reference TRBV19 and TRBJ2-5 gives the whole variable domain DGGITQSPKYLFRKEGQNVTLSCEQNLNHDAMYWYRQDPGQGLRLIYYSQIVNDFQKGDIAEGYSVSREKKESFPLTVTSAQKNPTAFYLCASSISVWKREGPRETQYFGPGTRLLVL.

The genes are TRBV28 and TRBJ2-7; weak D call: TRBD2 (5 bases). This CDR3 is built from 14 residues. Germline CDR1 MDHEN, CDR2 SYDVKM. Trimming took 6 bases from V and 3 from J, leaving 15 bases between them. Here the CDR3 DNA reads TGTGCCAGCAGGGGTCCGGGGAGCAGCTACGAGCAGTACTTC. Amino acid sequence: CASRGPGSSYEQYF.

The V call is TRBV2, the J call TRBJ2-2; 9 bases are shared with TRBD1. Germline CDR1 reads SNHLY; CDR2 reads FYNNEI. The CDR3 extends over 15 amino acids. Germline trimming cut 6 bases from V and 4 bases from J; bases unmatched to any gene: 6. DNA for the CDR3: TGTGCCAGCAGGCCGGACAGGGGAGGCACCGGGGAGCTGTTTTTT. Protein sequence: CASRPDRGGTGELFF. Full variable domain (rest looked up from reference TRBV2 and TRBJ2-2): EPEVTQTPSHQVTQMGQEVILRCVPISNHLYFYWYRQILGQKVEFLVSFYNNEISEKSEIFDDQFSVERPDGSNFTLKIRSTKLEDSAMYFCASRPDRGGTGELFFGEGSRLTVL.

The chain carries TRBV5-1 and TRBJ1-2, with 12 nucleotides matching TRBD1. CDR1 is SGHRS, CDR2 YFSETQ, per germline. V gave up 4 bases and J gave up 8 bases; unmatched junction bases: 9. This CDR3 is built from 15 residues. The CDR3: CASSVSGTGGQGYTF. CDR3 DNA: TGCGCCAGCAGCGTCAGCGGGACAGGGGGCCAAGGCTACACCTTC.

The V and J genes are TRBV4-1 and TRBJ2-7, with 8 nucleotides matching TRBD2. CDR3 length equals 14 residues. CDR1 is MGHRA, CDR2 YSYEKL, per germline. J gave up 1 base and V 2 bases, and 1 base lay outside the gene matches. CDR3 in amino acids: CASSQREGSYEQYF. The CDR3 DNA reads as TGCGCCAGCAGCCAACGGGAGGGTTCCTACGAGCAGTACTTC.